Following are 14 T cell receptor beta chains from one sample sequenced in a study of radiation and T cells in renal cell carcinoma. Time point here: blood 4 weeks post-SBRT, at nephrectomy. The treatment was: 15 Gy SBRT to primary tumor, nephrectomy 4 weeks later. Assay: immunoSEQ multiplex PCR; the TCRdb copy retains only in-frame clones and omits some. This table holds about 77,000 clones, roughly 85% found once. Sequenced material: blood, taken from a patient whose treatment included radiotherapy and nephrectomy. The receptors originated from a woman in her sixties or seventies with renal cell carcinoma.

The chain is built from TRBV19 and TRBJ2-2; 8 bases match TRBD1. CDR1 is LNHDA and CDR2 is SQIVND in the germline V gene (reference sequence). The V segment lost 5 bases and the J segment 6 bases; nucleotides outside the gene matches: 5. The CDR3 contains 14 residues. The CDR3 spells CASSLRTGSGELFF. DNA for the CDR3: TGTGCCAGTAGTCTAAGGACAGGGTCCGGGGAGCTGTTTTTT.

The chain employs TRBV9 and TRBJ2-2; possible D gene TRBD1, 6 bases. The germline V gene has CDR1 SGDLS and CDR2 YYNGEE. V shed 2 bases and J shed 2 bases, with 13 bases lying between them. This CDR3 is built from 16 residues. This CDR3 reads CASSVRQVINTGELFF. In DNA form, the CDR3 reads TGTGCCAGCAGCGTGCGACAGGTGATAAACACCGGGGAGCTGTTTTTT.

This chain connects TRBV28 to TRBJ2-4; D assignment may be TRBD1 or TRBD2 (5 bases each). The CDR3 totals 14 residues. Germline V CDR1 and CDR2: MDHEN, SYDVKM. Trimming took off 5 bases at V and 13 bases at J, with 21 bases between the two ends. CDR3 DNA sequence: TGTGCCAGCAGTCCCGGGACCAGGTCCCAAGGACAGTACTTC. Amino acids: CASSPGTRSQGQYF.

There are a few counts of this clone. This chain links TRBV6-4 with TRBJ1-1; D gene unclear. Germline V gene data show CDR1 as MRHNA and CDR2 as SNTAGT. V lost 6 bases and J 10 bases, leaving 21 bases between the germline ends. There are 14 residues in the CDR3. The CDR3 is CASRTRLARPVAFF. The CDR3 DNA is TGTGCCAGCAGGACCAGGCTGGCAAGGCCCGTAGCTTTCTTT.

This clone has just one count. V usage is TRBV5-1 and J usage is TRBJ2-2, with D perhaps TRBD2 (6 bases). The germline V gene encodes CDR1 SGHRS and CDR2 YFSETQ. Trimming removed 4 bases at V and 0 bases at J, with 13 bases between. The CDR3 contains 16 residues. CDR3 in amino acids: CASSPGVLANTGELFF. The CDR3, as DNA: TGCGCCAGCAGCCCGGGGGTACTAGCGAACACCGGGGAGCTGTTTTTT.

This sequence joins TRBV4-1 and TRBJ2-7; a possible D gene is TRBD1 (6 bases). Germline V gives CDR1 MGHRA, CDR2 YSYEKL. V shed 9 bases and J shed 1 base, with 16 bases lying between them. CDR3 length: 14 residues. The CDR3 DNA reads TGCGCCAGTGGCGACGGGACATATTCCTACGAGCAGTACTTC. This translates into CASGDGTYSYEQYF.

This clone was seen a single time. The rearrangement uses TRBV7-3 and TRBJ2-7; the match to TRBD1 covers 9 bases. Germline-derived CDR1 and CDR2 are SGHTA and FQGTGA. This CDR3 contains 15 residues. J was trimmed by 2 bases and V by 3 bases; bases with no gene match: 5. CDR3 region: CASSLSGTGTYEQYF. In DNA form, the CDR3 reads TGTGCCAGCAGCTTGTCCGGGACAGGGACCTACGAGCAGTACTTC.

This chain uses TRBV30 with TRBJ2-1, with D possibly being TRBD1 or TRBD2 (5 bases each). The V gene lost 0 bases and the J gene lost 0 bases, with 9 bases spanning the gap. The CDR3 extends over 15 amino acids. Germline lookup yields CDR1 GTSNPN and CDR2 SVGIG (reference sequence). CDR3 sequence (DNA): TGTGCCTGGAGTGTATCAGGGAGCTCCTACAATGAGCAGTTCTTC. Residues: CAWSVSGSSYNEQFF.

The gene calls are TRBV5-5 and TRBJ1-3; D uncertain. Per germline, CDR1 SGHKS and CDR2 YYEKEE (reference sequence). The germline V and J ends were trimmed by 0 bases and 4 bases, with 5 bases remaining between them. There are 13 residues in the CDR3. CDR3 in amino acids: CASSLGVGNTIYF. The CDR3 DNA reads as TGTGCCAGCAGCTTGGGGGTAGGAAACACCATATATTTT.

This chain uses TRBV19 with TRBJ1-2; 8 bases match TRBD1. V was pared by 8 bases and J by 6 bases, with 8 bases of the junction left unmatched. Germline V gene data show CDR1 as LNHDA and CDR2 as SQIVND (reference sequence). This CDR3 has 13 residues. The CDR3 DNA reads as TGTGCCAGTTCTCCCGACAGGGGTAATGGCTACACCTTC. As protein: CASSPDRGNGYTF.

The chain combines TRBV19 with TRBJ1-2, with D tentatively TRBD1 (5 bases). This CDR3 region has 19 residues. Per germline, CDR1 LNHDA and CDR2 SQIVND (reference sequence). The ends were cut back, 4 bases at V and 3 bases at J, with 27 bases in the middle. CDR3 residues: CASSTNRELDNPFDYGYTF. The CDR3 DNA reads TGTGCCAGTAGTACCAATCGGGAATTGGACAACCCGTTCGACTATGGCTACACCTTC.

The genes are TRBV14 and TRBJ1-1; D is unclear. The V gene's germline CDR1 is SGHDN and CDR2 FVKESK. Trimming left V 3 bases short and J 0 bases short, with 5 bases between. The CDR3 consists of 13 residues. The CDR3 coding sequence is TGTGCCAGCAGCCACGGGCTGAACACTGAAGCTTTCTTT. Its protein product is CASSHGLNTEAFF. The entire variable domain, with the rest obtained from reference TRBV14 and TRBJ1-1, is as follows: EAGVTQFPSHSVIEKGQTVTLRCDPISGHDNLYWYRRVMGKEIKFLLHFVKESKQDESGMPNNRFLAERTGGTYSTLKVQPAELEDSGVYFCASSHGLNTEAFFGQGTRLTVV.

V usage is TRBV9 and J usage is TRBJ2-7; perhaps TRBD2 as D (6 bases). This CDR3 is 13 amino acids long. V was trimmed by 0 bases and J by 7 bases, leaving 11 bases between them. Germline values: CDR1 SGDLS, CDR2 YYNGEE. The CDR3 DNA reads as TGTGCCAGCAGCGTAGAAGTTGCGGGAGAGCAGTACTTC. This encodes CASSVEVAGEQYF. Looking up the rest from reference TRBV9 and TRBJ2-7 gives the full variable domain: DSGVTQTPKHLITATGQRVTLRCSPRSGDLSVYWYQQSLDQGLQFLIQYYNGEERAKGNILERFSAQQFPDLHSELNLSSLELGDSALYFCASSVEVAGEQYFGPGTRLTVT.

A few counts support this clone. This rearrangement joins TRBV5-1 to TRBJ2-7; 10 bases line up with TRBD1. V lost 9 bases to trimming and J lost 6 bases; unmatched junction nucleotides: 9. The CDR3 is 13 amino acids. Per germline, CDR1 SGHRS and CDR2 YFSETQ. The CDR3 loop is CATTRDRGGEQYF. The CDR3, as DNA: TGCGCCACCACAAGGGACAGGGGCGGCGAGCAGTACTTC.